These 13 T cell receptor beta chains came from one sample sequenced in a study of beta chain features in type 1 diabetes. Expressed TCRB transcripts were sequenced after all isolated RNA was converted to cDNA. Here immunoSEQ multiplex PCR was the method, and the copy in TCRdb shows in-frame clones only, minus some. Among about 290,000 clones listed, 8% were seen once. Sequencing was done on a sample of central memory CD4+ T cells from blood. Receptors were obtained from a woman aged 18-35 years in good health.

This clone showed up just a few times. This chain links TRBV2 with TRBJ1-4; perhaps TRBD1 as D (6 bases). The CDR3 is made up of 14 amino acids. Trimming took 6 bases from V and 8 from J, leaving 16 bases between them. Germline CDR1 reads SNHLY; CDR2 reads FYNNEI. CDR3 residues: CASRLLGAREKLFF. The CDR3 DNA reads TGTGCCAGCAGATTGTTGGGGGCTCGAGAAAAACTGTTTTTT. Using reference TRBV2 and TRBJ1-4 for the parts outside the CDR3, the full variable domain is EPEVTQTPSHQVTQMGQEVILRCVPISNHLYFYWYRQILGQKVEFLVSFYNNEISEKSEIFDDQFSVERPDGSNFTLKIRSTKLEDSAMYFCASRLLGAREKLFFGSGTQLSVL.

This clone was seen repeatedly, ten times or more. The V and J genes are TRBV18 and TRBJ2-7; D remains ambiguous. CDR3 size: 13 residues. Germline lookup yields CDR1 KGHSH and CDR2 LQKENI. V was pared by 3 bases and J by 1 base, with 7 bases between. The CDR3 sequence: CASSPSASYEQYV. DNA for the CDR3: TGTGCCAGCTCACCGAGCGCATCCTACGAGCAGTACGTC.

This clone was counted many times. The chain combines TRBV10-3 with TRBJ2-7; 7 positions match TRBD1. The CDR3 spans 13 residues. Germline V gives CDR1 ENHRY, CDR2 SYGVKD. Trimming at V came to 3 bases and at J to 6 bases, leaving 5 bases not matched to a gene. CDR3 sequence (DNA): TGTGCCATCAGTGACGACAGGGCAGGCGAGCAGTACGTC. Translated, it gives CAISDDRAGEQYV.

In its sample, this clone was seen a few times. The genes are TRBV6-1 and TRBJ2-5; unclear D gene. Germline CDR1 is MNHNS and CDR2 is SASEGT. The CDR3 sequence is 14 residues long. Trimming took 6 bases from V and 5 from J, leaving 16 bases between them. The CDR3 reads CASSSGVFSETQYF. The CDR3 DNA is TGTGCCAGCAGCTCTGGGGTATTCTCGGAGACCCAGTACTTC.

This clone has a handful of counts. This rearrangement joins TRBV28 to TRBJ1-1, with D possibly matching TRBD1 (5 bases). Germline CDR1 reads MDHEN; CDR2 reads SYDVKM. The CDR3 is made up of 17 amino acids. The V end was cut by 0 bases, the J end by 0 bases, with 14 bases between. CDR3 sequence: CASSLWLGGGMNTEAFF. The CDR3 DNA reads as TGTGCCAGCAGTTTATGGCTCGGGGGAGGGATGAACACTGAAGCTTTCTTT.

This clone was observed a few times. This chain connects TRBV29-1 to TRBJ2-1; 10 bases agree with TRBD2. Germline CDR1 and CDR2: SQVTM and ANQGSEA. V lost 2 bases, J lost 14 bases, and 3 bases stayed unmatched. The CDR3 covers 11 residues. This CDR3 reads CSVESGGAEFF. As DNA, the CDR3 is TGCAGCGTTGAAAGCGGGGGGGCGGAGTTCTTC.

This chain connects TRBV27 to TRBJ1-2, with TRBD1 as a possible D gene (5 bases). Trimming stripped 5 bases from V and 6 bases from J, with 16 bases between. The germline V gene has CDR1 MNHEY and CDR2 SMNVEV (reference sequence). The CDR3 is 14 residues long. CDR3 protein: CASSPQGVENGYTF. For the CDR3, the DNA is TGTGCCAGCAGTCCGCAGGGAGTCGAGAATGGCTACACCTTC.

This clone appeared a few times. The CDR3 loop reads CASSEGLSYEQYF. The CDR3 DNA sequence: TGCGCCAGCAGCGAGGGTTTGAGCTACGAGCAGTACTTC. The rearrangement links TRBV5-1 to TRBJ2-7, with D maybe TRBD2 (5 bases). The CDR3 runs 13 residues. V was trimmed by 4 bases and J by 3 bases, leaving 11 bases between them. CDR1 is SGHRS and CDR2 is YFSETQ in the germline V gene.

This chain connects TRBV20-1 to TRBJ2-7; 8 bases are a match to TRBD1. V dropped 4 bases and J dropped 5; count of bases not matched to a gene: 1. CDR3 length: 11 residues. Germline CDR1 and CDR2: DFQATT and SNEGSKA (reference sequence). CDR3 nucleotide sequence: TGCAGTGCTAAGGACAGGGACGAGCAGTACGTC. This translates into CSAKDRDEQYV.

The table lists this clone with a few counts. J is TRBJ1-1 and V is TRBV4-3; D is possibly TRBD1 (6 bases). With 1 base removed from V and 8 bases from J, the gap between germline ends came to 14 bases. CDR3 length: 14 amino acids. CDR1 LGHNA and CDR2 YSLEER come from the germline V gene. CDR3 bases: TGCGCCAGCAGCCAAGTGGGGGCATTCTCCGAAGCTTTCTTT. Amino acid sequence: CASSQVGAFSEAFF.

This clone has more than one count but fewer than ten. The chain combines TRBV20-1 with TRBJ2-5; D call uncertain. Trimming removed 5 bases at V and 5 bases at J, with 9 bases between. Germline V gene sequence: CDR1 DFQATT, CDR2 SNEGSKA (reference sequence). The CDR3 is made up of 11 amino acids. Here the CDR3 DNA reads TGCAGTGCTCCCCTTATGGAGACCCAGTACTTC. Encoded protein: CSAPLMETQYF.

For the CDR3, the DNA is TGTGCCGCGGGAGGGGGCATTCGGACCGGGGAGCTGTTTTTT. It translates to CAAGGGIRTGELFF. The J gene is TRBJ2-2, the V gene TRBV5-4; 9 bases are a match to TRBD2. Trimming cost V 10 bases and J 5 bases; bases outside gene matches: 9. Germline-derived CDR1 and CDR2 are SGHNT and YYREEE (reference sequence). This CDR3 is built from 14 residues. The variable domain in full, with the rest retrieved from reference TRBV5-4 and TRBJ2-2, is ETGVTQSPTHLIKTRGQQVTLRCSSQSGHNTVSWYQQALGQGPQFIFQYYREEENGRGNFPPRFSGLQFPNYSSELNVNALELDDSALYLCAAGGGIRTGELFFGEGSRLTVL.

This clone occurred a few times. V is TRBV30 and J is TRBJ1-5; TRBD1 aligns across 7 bases. Germline lookup yields CDR1 GTSNPN and CDR2 SVGIG (reference sequence). The V segment lost 3 bases and the J segment 8 bases; nucleotides outside the gene matches: 4. The length of the CDR3 is 12 residues. The CDR3 loop reads CAWSPTGEPQHF. The CDR3 DNA sequence: TGTGCCTGGAGCCCCACAGGGGAGCCCCAGCATTTT.